A selection of T cell receptor beta chains follows, all from one sample in a study of cytomegalovirus exposure and HLA in healthy donors. The method was immunoSEQ multiplex PCR; TCRdb's version includes in-frame clones alone and lacks a portion of them. Of 150,000 to 200,000 clones in the sample, roughly 90% were seen once. Sequencing input: PBMCs. The receptor source for this set is a woman in her twenties or thirties in good health and CMV-seronegative. CDR3s include the opening cysteine and the closing phenylalanine or tryptophan. The D gene is left open where the match is weak. A clone size is listed for some rows: how often the clone was seen (once, few, many), or a class if it is expanded.

D: .
V: TRBV19
size: .
J: TRBJ1-5
DNA: TGTGCCAGTAGGGCACAGGGCTCTAATCAGCCCCAGCATTTT
CDR3: CASRAQGSNQPQHF

D: TRBD2
V: TRBV29-1
size: .
J: TRBJ2-1
DNA: TGCAGCGTCCCCCTAGTCGACTCTAGCGGCCAGTTCTTC
CDR3: CSVPLVDSSGQFF

D: TRBD1
V: TRBV6-6
size: .
J: TRBJ2-7
DNA: TGTGCCAGCAGTTACTCCTCGGGACAGGGCTACGAGCAGTACTTC
CDR3: CASSYSSGQGYEQYF

D: TRBD2
V: TRBV7-3
size: .
J: TRBJ2-1
DNA: TGTGCCAGCAGCTTAGGACTAGACCTAAATGAGCAGTTCTTC
CDR3: CASSLGLDLNEQFF

D: TRBD1
V: TRBV27
size: .
J: TRBJ1-5
DNA: TGTGCCAGCAGTCCGGGACAGGGAAGGATCAGCAATCAGCCCCAGCATTTT
CDR3: CASSPGQGRISNQPQHF

D: .
V: TRBV4-3
size: few
J: TRBJ1-4
DNA: TGCGCCAGCAGCCAAGTCTTCCATGGCGAAAAACTGTTTTTT
CDR3: CASSQVFHGEKLFF

D: TRBD2
V: TRBV11-1
size: .
J: TRBJ2-5
DNA: TGTGCCAGCAGCAAACTAGCGGGGGGGCTGGAGACCCAGTACTTC
CDR3: CASSKLAGGLETQYF

D: .
V: TRBV9
size: .
J: TRBJ2-7
DNA: TGTGCCAGCAGCGTAGCGGGGACCTACCAGTACGAGCAGTACTTC
CDR3: CASSVAGTYQYEQYF

D: .
V: TRBV4-3
size: .
J: TRBJ2-1
DNA: TGCGCCAGCAGCTTTAGAGTGGGTGAGCAGTTCTTC
CDR3: CASSFRVGEQFF

D: TRBD1
V: TRBV2
size: .
J: TRBJ1-2
DNA: TGTGCCAGCAGTCCCTCGGACAGGGGGGAATATGGCTACACCTTC
CDR3: CASSPSDRGEYGYTF

D: .
V: TRBV27
size: .
J: TRBJ1-1
DNA: TGTGCCAGCAGGCTAGGGTGGAACACTGAAGCTTTCTTT
CDR3: CASRLGWNTEAFF

D: TRBD2
V: TRBV2
size: .
J: TRBJ2-5
DNA: TGTGCCAGCAGCCTAGCGGGATGGGAGACCCAGTACTTC
CDR3: CASSLAGWETQYF

D: .
V: TRBV30
size: .
J: TRBJ2-3
DNA: TGTGCCTGGAGTCGGGGCGCAATGACAGATACGCAGTATTTT
CDR3: CAWSRGAMTDTQYF

D: .
V: TRBV4-3
size: .
J: TRBJ2-7
DNA: TGCGCCAGCAGCCAGGACTGGTCTGCGGGCTACGAGCAGTACTTC
CDR3: CASSQDWSAGYEQYF

D: TRBD2
V: TRBV5-1
size: once
J: TRBJ2-7
DNA: TGCGCCAGCGCTCGGGACAGAGAATCACTAGCGGGAGTTGGCGAGCAGTACTTC
CDR3: CASARDRESLAGVGEQYF

D: .
V: TRBV6-5
size: .
J: TRBJ1-3
DNA: TGTGCCAGCAGATCGCCTGGAAGAAACACCATATATTTT
CDR3: CASRSPGRNTIYF

D: .
V: TRBV29-1
size: .
J: TRBJ1-1
DNA: TGCAGCGTGGCACAGGGCTCTGAAGCTTTCTTT
CDR3: CSVAQGSEAFF

D: .
V: TRBV7-9
size: .
J: TRBJ2-5
DNA: TGTGCCAGCAGCCCACATGGTAATTATATGGAGACCCAGTACTTC
CDR3: CASSPHGNYMETQYF

D: .
V: TRBV27
size: .
J: TRBJ2-4
DNA: TGTGCCAGCAGTTTTTTTTGGGGGGGACAACTAGCCAAAAACATTCAGTACTTC
CDR3: CASSFFWGGQLAKNIQYF

D: TRBD1
V: TRBV6-5
size: once
J: TRBJ1-3
DNA: TGTGCCAGCAGTTACTCCCCGGACAGGGATAGAAACACCATATATTTT
CDR3: CASSYSPDRDRNTIYF

D: TRBD2
V: TRBV2
size: .
J: TRBJ2-1
DNA: TGTGCCAGCAGTGAATTCGCCGCTAGCGGGATCTACAATGAGCAGTTCTTC
CDR3: CASSEFAASGIYNEQFF

D: .
V: TRBV6-1
size: .
J: TRBJ2-3
DNA: TGTGCCAGCAGTGAAGGTGGCAGCGGCGCAGATACGCAGTATTTT
CDR3: CASSEGGSGADTQYF

D: .
V: TRBV2
size: once
J: TRBJ2-3
DNA: TGTGCCAGCAGTGTCCGGTCGGATACGCAGTATTTT
CDR3: CASSVRSDTQYF

D: .
V: TRBV7-8
size: .
J: TRBJ2-7
DNA: TGTGCCAGCAGCTTGGGCAAGTACGAGCAGTACTTC
CDR3: CASSLGKYEQYF

D: TRBD1
V: TRBV5-1
size: .
J: TRBJ2-1
DNA: TGCGCCAGCAGCTACAGGGGGCTAAGAGACAATGAGCAGTTCTTC
CDR3: CASSYRGLRDNEQFF

D: .
V: TRBV6-1
size: .
J: TRBJ2-1
DNA: TGTGCCAGCAGTGAAGGGAGGGGGCCCTACAATGAGCAGTTCTTC
CDR3: CASSEGRGPYNEQFF

D: .
V: TRBV25-1
size: .
J: TRBJ1-1
DNA: TGTGCCAGCAGTGAATCCGGCAGATTTTGGTCTGAAGCTTTCTTT
CDR3: CASSESGRFWSEAFF